The next 18 T cell receptor beta chains were all read from a single sample in a study of Graves' ophthalmopathy and Graves' hyperthyroidism. Amplifying from RNA transcripts, the study obtained TCR beta CDR3 regions. RT-PCR was first run with HTBI primers, then multiplex PCR in a second round. TCRdb independently ran MiXCR on the multiplex PCR reads; one entry per CDR3 protein. This table holds over a million distinct CDR3 sequences, 36% found once. Source material: peripheral blood or thyroid tissue (not recorded which). Every receptor here comes from an adult man with Graves' hyperthyroidism.

This clonotype showed up many times. Here the CDR3 DNA reads TGCAGTGCTAAAAGACAGGGGGTCAATCAGCCCCAGCATTTT. Translated, it gives CSAKRQGVNQPQHF. The V call is TRBV20-1, the J call TRBJ1-5; 9 nucleotides agree with TRBD1. J was trimmed by 3 bases and V by 4 bases; bases with no gene match: 4. Germline V gene sequence: CDR1 DFQATT, CDR2 SNEGSKA (reference sequence). The CDR3 covers 14 residues.

The chain employs TRBV7-9 and TRBJ2-5, with TRBD1 identical over 9 bases. This CDR3 region has 14 residues. Germline V gene lookup returns CDR1 SEHNR and CDR2 FQNEAQ (reference sequence). The J segment lost 5 bases and the V segment lost 6 bases, leaving 7 bases of the junction unmatched. CDR3 DNA: TGTGCCAGCAGACAACAGGGGGCGGGGGAGACCCAGTACTTC. It is translated as CASRQQGAGETQYF.

Of note for this clonotype: One base away lies a much larger clone, so this may be a sequencing read error. The chain is built from TRBV29-1 and TRBJ2-7, with 7 bases lining up with TRBD1. CDR1 is SQVTM and CDR2 is ANQGSEA in the germline V gene. The CDR3 runs 14 residues. The J segment lost 6 bases and the V segment lost 6 bases, leaving 14 bases of the junction unmatched. The CDR3 loop is CSVSTGNIPSEQYF. In DNA form, the CDR3 reads TGCAGCGTCTCGACAGGGAATATTCCCTCCGAGCAGTACTTC.

This clonotype was counted ten times or more. The V and J genes are TRBV14 and TRBJ1-2, with D tentatively TRBD1 (5 bases). V was cut by 6 bases and J by 8 bases, with 13 bases left in between. The germline CDR1 and CDR2 sequences are SGHDN and FVKESK. The CDR3 is made up of 12 amino acids. CDR3 nucleotides: TGTGCCAGCAGTTACCAGGGTAGCGGCTACACCTTC. Protein sequence: CASSYQGSGYTF.

Details on this clonotype: Given a much more abundant clone one base away, this may be a read error. V is TRBV7-2 and J is TRBJ1-3; D uncertain. Per the germline V gene, CDR1 is SGHTA and CDR2 is FQGNSA. The CDR3 has 13 amino acids. The V end lost 11 bases, the J end lost 2 bases, and 13 bases lay between the germline ends. This CDR3 is CAGSSATGNTIYF. The CDR3 region has the DNA TGTGCCGGCTCGTCAGCAACTGGAAACACCATATATTTT.

This clonotype was seen ten or more times. CDR3 in DNA: TGTGCCAGCAGCGGGGGTCAGGCAATCGAGCCCCAGCATTTT. Translation: CASSGGQAIEPQHF. The chain recombines TRBV9 with TRBJ1-5; unclear D gene. The CDR3 contains 14 residues. The germline CDR1 and CDR2 sequences are SGDLS and YYNGEE. V lost 3 bases to trimming and J lost 8 bases, with 15 bases between them.

The table lists this clonotype with many counts. This rearrangement joins TRBV19 to TRBJ1-2; unclear D gene. Trimming stripped 10 bases from V and 2 bases from J, with 17 bases between. The CDR3 runs to 14 residues. Germline CDR1 and CDR2: LNHDA and SQIVND (reference sequence). The chain's CDR3 is CATRNYRRNYGYTF. The DNA for the CDR3 is TGTGCCACCAGAAACTATCGACGGAACTATGGCTACACCTTC.

The chain carries TRBV15 and TRBJ1-3, with D possibly matching TRBD1 (6 bases). Germline assignment: CDR1 LNHNV and CDR2 YYDKDF (reference sequence). The CDR3 covers 14 residues. V lost 5 bases and J 2 bases, leaving 10 bases between the germline ends. The DNA of the CDR3 is TGTGCCACCAGCTCAGGGGCTGCTGGAAACACCATATATTTT. It is translated as CATSSGAAGNTIYF.

CDR3 amino acids: CASSSGADTGELFF. DNA of the CDR3: TGTGCCAGCAGTTCCGGGGCCGACACCGGGGAGCTGTTTTTT. This rearrangement joins TRBV12-3 or TRBV12-4 to TRBJ2-2; D assignment may be TRBD1 or TRBD2 (5 bases each). CDR3 length: 14 amino acids. Trimming shortened V by 4 bases and J by 3 bases, and 9 bases separated the two germline ends.

The J gene is TRBJ1-2, the V gene TRBV29-1, with 8 bases identical to TRBD1. The CDR3 has 12 residues. The ends lost 3 bases at V and 8 bases at J; junction bases unmatched: 5. Per the germline V gene, CDR1 is SQVTM and CDR2 is ANQGSEA. CDR3 region: CSVEGQEGGYTF. Written as DNA, the CDR3 is TGCAGCGTTGAGGGACAGGAGGGCGGCTACACCTTC.

The chain uses TRBV7-2 and TRBJ2-7, with D perhaps TRBD1 (6 bases). V dropped 10 bases and J dropped 8 bases, with 18 bases sitting between them. CDR3 length: 12 amino acids. CDR1 and CDR2 from the germline V gene are SGHTA and FQGNSA. The CDR3 here is CATRPQGSQQYF. The CDR3 DNA follows: TGTGCCACCCGTCCACAGGGAAGTCAGCAGTACTTC.

This clonotype was found once. The genes are TRBV6-9 and TRBJ1-1; no clear D. V gave up 6 bases and J gave up 3 bases, with 11 bases separating them. This CDR3 is 13 amino acids long. Germline-derived CDR1 and CDR2 are MNHGY and SVAAGI. Written as DNA, the CDR3 is TGTGCCAGCAGAAAAACAGTGGACACTGAAGCTTTCTTT. Translated: CASRKTVDTEAFF.

This clonotype was counted many times. This chain links TRBV7-9 with TRBJ1-4; a weak D match, TRBD1 (5 bases). This CDR3 contains 14 residues. Germline lookup yields CDR1 SEHNR and CDR2 FQNEAQ (reference sequence). V lost 8 bases and J 2 bases, leaving 12 bases between the germline ends. In DNA form, the CDR3 reads TGTGCCAGCGGACTCAGGGCTACTAATGAAAAACTGTTTTTT. Translating gives CASGLRATNEKLFF.

This clonotype was seen more than once but under ten times. The chain employs TRBV20-1 and TRBJ2-2; perhaps TRBD1 as D (5 bases). V was trimmed by 4 bases and J by 3 bases, leaving 12 bases between them. This CDR3 comprises 14 residues. Germline V lookup: CDR1 DFQATT, CDR2 SNEGSKA (reference sequence). The CDR3 spells CSAKQTAYTGELFF. CDR3 nucleotides: TGCAGTGCTAAGCAGACAGCGTACACCGGGGAGCTGTTTTTT.

This clonotype was picked up many times. The J gene is TRBJ2-7, the V gene TRBV20-1; no reliable D call. Trimming cost V 3 bases and J 0 bases, with 9 bases left between them. There are 13 residues in the CDR3. The germline CDR1 and CDR2 sequences are DFQATT and SNEGSKA (reference sequence). The CDR3 DNA reads as TGCAGTGCTAGCGGAACAAGCTCCTACGAGCAGTACTTC. Amino acid sequence: CSASGTSSYEQYF.

CDR3 DNA: TGTGCCAGCAGCTCCCGGGGGGAAAGGGAGACCCAGTACTTC. Translated: CASSSRGERETQYF. This chain uses TRBV7-2 with TRBJ2-5; 7 bases line up with TRBD2. The CDR3 is 14 amino acids. The V segment lost 4 bases and the J segment 5 bases; nucleotides outside the gene matches: 7. The germline CDR1 and CDR2 sequences are SGHTA and FQGNSA.

The chain couples TRBV2 to TRBJ2-7; D possibly matches TRBD1 or TRBD2 (6 bases each). The CDR3 loop spans 15 amino acids. The ends were cut back, 4 bases at V and 1 base at J, with 14 bases in the middle. Germline loops: CDR1 SNHLY, CDR2 FYNNEI. The CDR3 protein is CASSAGGTPSYEQYF. CDR3 DNA: TGTGCCAGCAGTGCCGGCGGGACACCTTCCTACGAGCAGTACTTC.

The J gene is TRBJ1-3, the V gene TRBV7-2; D remains ambiguous. Trimming took off 4 bases at V and 0 bases at J, with 13 bases between the two ends. This CDR3 region has 16 residues. Germline CDR1 is SGHTA and CDR2 is FQGNSA. CDR3 in amino acids: CASSSQAPRSGNTIYF. The CDR3 nucleotides are TGTGCCAGCAGCTCCCAGGCACCTCGCTCTGGAAACACCATATATTTT.